This entry is about one T cell receptor (beta chain). Germline assignment: CDR1 MNHNY and CDR2 SVGAGI (reference sequence). The CDR3 is 14 residues long. V trimming: 8 bases; J trimming: 4 bases; junction bases outside the gene matches: 8. This sample was taken from a study of blood T cell repertoires in COVID-19. The overall study: Samples came from the United States, Italy and Spain, spanning acute and convalescent COVID-19. Sample material is recorded as cDNA or gDNA derived from T cells, B-cell-depleted T cells, or PBMCs.

In the authors' methods: It was from reference gene primer amplification that nucleated cell counts were estimated. The table came from immunoSEQ multiplex PCR; TCRdb's copy has only in-frame clones and leaves some out. D and trimming come from the DNA, and the V and J calls and clone size come from that table. The sample lists approximately 200,000 clones; 70% to 85% were seen once. The specimen sequenced was peripheral blood. The TCR comes from a woman aged 30 to 39 with acute or convalescent COVID-19. The chain is built from TRBV6-6 and TRBJ2-7; 10 nucleotides agree with TRBD1. CDR3 coding DNA: TGTGCCAGCGGACCGGGACAGGGGCAATACGAGCAGTACTTC. Encoded protein: CASGPGQGQYEQYF.